This T cell receptor (beta chain) was sequenced in a study of long-term antiretroviral therapy in people with HIV. This clone was counted a single time. Runs used v3.0 of the immunoSEQ assay and were done at survey level. Sequencing was performed with immunoSEQ multiplex PCR; in TCRdb, only in-frame clones are kept and a portion is missing. The table lists some 28,000 clones, around three quarters of them singletons, with under 8.5% in the top ten. Germline CDR1 SGDLS, CDR2 YYNGEE. CDR3 length: 14 residues. Trimming shortened V by 3 bases and J by 5 bases, and 14 bases separated the two germline ends.

This TCR derives from a man aged 40-55 years with HIV. The chain recombines TRBV9 with TRBJ1-1; D is undetermined. The source material was unsorted PBMCs, sampled 0.3 years after starting antiretroviral therapy. The CDR3 protein is CASSEYTLGTEAFF. In DNA, the CDR3 is TGTGCCAGCAGCGAATACACCCTGGGTACTGAAGCTTTCTTT. The full variable domain, in which reference TRBV9 and TRBJ1-1 provide the parts outside the CDR3, is DSGVTQTPKHLITATGQRVTLRCSPRSGDLSVYWYQQSLDQGLQFLIQYYNGEERAKGNILERFSAQQFPDLHSELNLSSLELGDSALYFCASSEYTLGTEAFFGQGTRLTVV.